The 21 T cell receptor beta chains listed next were all sequenced from one sample in a study of blood T cell repertoires in COVID-19. Assay: immunoSEQ multiplex PCR; the TCRdb copy retains only in-frame clones and omits some. The repertoire holds a few hundred thousand clones, with around 84% as singletons. The sample comprised peripheral blood. Source of these receptors: a woman aged 40 to 55 who had recovered from COVID-19.

The chain joins TRBV2 to TRBJ1-2; 8 nucleotides match TRBD1. The CDR3 is 14 residues long. Losses at the gene ends were 2 bases for V and 8 bases for J; bases not matched to a gene: 7. Looked up from germline, CDR1 is SNHLY and CDR2 is FYNNEI. As DNA, the CDR3 is TGTGCCAGCAGTGAAAATGCACAGGGGGGAGGCTACACCTTC. Amino acids: CASSENAQGGGYTF.

The V and J genes are TRBV29-1 and TRBJ1-1; 7 bases are shared with TRBD1. Losses at the gene ends were 6 bases for V and 0 bases for J; bases not matched to a gene: 4. CDR1 is SQVTM and CDR2 is ANQGSEA in the germline V gene. There are 13 residues in the CDR3. This chain's CDR3 is CSVVGQLNTEAFF. CDR3 DNA sequence: TGCAGCGTGGTGGGACAGTTGAACACTGAAGCTTTCTTT.

The genes are TRBV5-1 and TRBJ1-1; no definite D call. The CDR3 totals 14 residues. Looked up from germline, CDR1 is SGHRS and CDR2 is YFSETQ. Between the trimmed V and J ends, which lost 3 bases and 0 bases, there was a span of 9 bases. The CDR3 DNA reads as TGCGCCAGCAGCTCCAGTGCCATGAACACTGAAGCTTTCTTT. Its protein product is CASSSSAMNTEAFF.

The chain employs TRBV5-1 and TRBJ1-5; D is ambiguous. CDR1 and CDR2 from the germline V gene are SGHRS and YFSETQ. The CDR3 sequence is 14 residues long. V lost 0 bases and J lost 5, with 9 bases in between. The CDR3 DNA reads as TGCGCCAGCAGCTTGGGTACGGTCGATCAGCCCCAGCATTTT. Translating it yields CASSLGTVDQPQHF.

The chain recombines TRBV19 with TRBJ1-2, with 9 bases matching TRBD1. Unmatched junction bases numbered 1, after V lost 3 bases and J lost 5 bases. The CDR3 has 13 amino acids. Per the germline V gene, CDR1 is LNHDA and CDR2 is SQIVND (reference sequence). The CDR3 here is CASSMGTGYGYTF. DNA for the CDR3: TGTGCCAGTAGTATGGGGACAGGGTATGGCTACACCTTC. Using reference TRBV19 and TRBJ1-2 for the parts outside the CDR3, the full variable domain is DGGITQSPKYLFRKEGQNVTLSCEQNLNHDAMYWYRQDPGQGLRLIYYSQIVNDFQKGDIAEGYSVSREKKESFPLTVTSAQKNPTAFYLCASSMGTGYGYTFGSGTRLTVV.

V and J are TRBV7-2 and TRBJ2-3; no definite D call. In germline, CDR1 is SGHTA, CDR2 FQGNSA. Between the trimmed V and J ends, which lost 5 bases and 1 base, there was a span of 10 bases. This CDR3 spans 14 amino acids. The CDR3 nucleotides are TGTGCCAGCAGCAGTACTTCCGGCACAGATACGCAGTATTTT. This codes for CASSSTSGTDTQYF. Looking up the rest from reference TRBV7-2 and TRBJ2-3 gives the full variable domain: GAGVSQSPSNKVTEKGKDVELRCDPISGHTALYWYRQSLGQGLEFLIYFQGNSAPDKSGLPSDRFSAERTGGSVSTLTIQRTQQEDSAVYLCASSSTSGTDTQYFGPGTRLTVL.

This chain connects TRBV7-9 to TRBJ1-1; 8 bases map to TRBD1. Germline V gives CDR1 SEHNR, CDR2 FQNEAQ (reference sequence). The CDR3 is 14 residues long. V was clipped by 5 bases and J by 4 bases; unmatched bases: 6. The CDR3 protein is CASSQMGTGTEAFF. The CDR3 region has the DNA TGTGCCAGCAGCCAGATGGGGACAGGCACTGAAGCTTTCTTT.

The chain couples TRBV5-4 to TRBJ1-1; D not resolved. Germline V CDR1 and CDR2: SGHNT, YYREEE (reference sequence). V was cut by 4 bases and J by 0 bases, with 13 bases left in between. There are 15 residues in the CDR3. CDR3 sequence: CASSPHNTMNTEAFF. For the CDR3, the DNA is TGTGCCAGCAGCCCTCACAATACTATGAACACTGAAGCTTTCTTT. Combining the CDR3 with reference TRBV5-4 and TRBJ1-1 gives the whole variable domain ETGVTQSPTHLIKTRGQQVTLRCSSQSGHNTVSWYQQALGQGPQFIFQYYREEENGRGNFPPRFSGLQFPNYSSELNVNALELDDSALYLCASSPHNTMNTEAFFGQGTRLTVV.

The chain couples TRBV7-8 to TRBJ1-3; D call uncertain. This CDR3 comprises 15 residues. The ends were cut back, 6 bases at V and 3 bases at J, with 15 bases in the middle. Germline V lookup: CDR1 SGHVS, CDR2 FQNEAQ. The CDR3 DNA is TGTGCCAGCAGTCACAGAGTGCTGATTGGAAACACCATATATTTT. Translating it yields CASSHRVLIGNTIYF.

This clone was picked up one time. This rearrangement joins TRBV10-3 to TRBJ1-1; TRBD1 matches 7 bases. The CDR3 contains 13 residues. With V trimmed by 11 bases and J by 2 bases, 8 bases remained unmatched. Germline V lookup: CDR1 ENHRY, CDR2 SYGVKD. The CDR3 spells CAASRDSNTEAFF. The CDR3 coding sequence is TGTGCCGCCAGCCGGGACAGCAACACTGAAGCTTTCTTT.

The chain is built from TRBV19 and TRBJ1-4, with 7 nucleotides matching TRBD1. Germline trimming cut 5 bases from V and 5 bases from J; bases unmatched to any gene: 14. Germline CDR1 reads LNHDA; CDR2 reads SQIVND (reference sequence). The CDR3 runs 17 residues. The CDR3 sequence: CASSASRGPGGNEKLFF. The CDR3 DNA is TGTGCCAGTAGTGCCTCTAGGGGGCCCGGGGGAAATGAAAAACTGTTTTTT. The whole variable domain, remainder taken from reference TRBV19 and TRBJ1-4, is DGGITQSPKYLFRKEGQNVTLSCEQNLNHDAMYWYRQDPGQGLRLIYYSQIVNDFQKGDIAEGYSVSREKKESFPLTVTSAQKNPTAFYLCASSASRGPGGNEKLFFGSGTQLSVL.

There are a few counts of this clone. The chain links TRBV6-2 or TRBV6-3 to TRBJ1-5; 9 nucleotides line up with TRBD1. This CDR3 is 14 amino acids long. After removal of 2 bases from V and 4 bases from J, the junction contained 0 bases not matched to a gene. Germline values: CDR1 MNHEY, CDR2 SVGEGT. CDR3 DNA sequence: TGTGCCAGCAGTTACGGACAGGGGAATCAGCCCCAGCATTTT. Amino acid sequence: CASSYGQGNQPQHF.

This clone was found many times. This sequence joins TRBV6-2 or TRBV6-3 and TRBJ1-1, with 7 bases lining up with TRBD1. Germline V lookup: CDR1 MNHEY, CDR2 SVGEGT. Trimming removed 2 bases from V and 3 bases from J; junction bases left unmatched: 6. This CDR3 has 15 residues. Here the CDR3 DNA reads TGTGCCAGCAGTTACGGACAGGCCTGGGACACTGAAGCTTTCTTT. Translation: CASSYGQAWDTEAFF.

V usage is TRBV19 and J usage is TRBJ2-4; TRBD1 matches 7 bases. This CDR3 has 17 residues. Germline V gene sequence: CDR1 LNHDA, CDR2 SQIVND (reference sequence). The junction had 9 bases not matched to a gene; V was cut back by 4 bases and J by 0 bases. The CDR3 coding sequence is TGTGCCAGTAGTAAAATATGGGGACAGCAAGCCAAAAACATTCAGTACTTC. It encodes CASSKIWGQQAKNIQYF. The entire variable domain, with the rest obtained from reference TRBV19 and TRBJ2-4, is as follows: DGGITQSPKYLFRKEGQNVTLSCEQNLNHDAMYWYRQDPGQGLRLIYYSQIVNDFQKGDIAEGYSVSREKKESFPLTVTSAQKNPTAFYLCASSKIWGQQAKNIQYFGAGTRLSVL.

The chain carries TRBV18 and TRBJ1-4, with D perhaps matching TRBD1 (6 bases). Germline CDR1 KGHSH, CDR2 LQKENI. The CDR3 is made up of 15 amino acids. V was clipped by 3 bases and J by 3 bases, with 11 bases between them. CDR3: CASSPRDTANEKLFF. The CDR3 nucleotides are TGTGCCAGCTCACCCCGGGACACAGCTAATGAAAAACTGTTTTTT.

The gene calls are TRBV14 and TRBJ1-1, with 7 bases fitting TRBD1. The ends lost 2 bases at V and 5 bases at J; junction bases unmatched: 14. Germline V gene sequence: CDR1 SGHDN, CDR2 FVKESK. The CDR3 is made up of 17 amino acids. The CDR3 protein is CASSQWAEQGRKTEAFF. CDR3 bases: TGTGCCAGCAGCCAATGGGCAGAACAGGGGAGGAAGACTGAAGCTTTCTTT.

The chain's CDR3 is CASSLVPGPAGEKLFF. CDR3 bases: TGTGCCAGCAGCTTAGTCCCGGGCCCGGCGGGGGAAAAACTGTTTTTT. The chain has TRBV11-3 and TRBJ1-4; D not certain. Trimming pared 1 base from V and 8 bases from J, leaving 17 bases between. Germline-derived CDR1 and CDR2 are SGHNT and YENEEA. CDR3 size: 16 residues.

This CDR3 reads CASSAEGQSPLHF. DNA of the CDR3: TGTGCCAGCAGCGCTGAGGGTCAATCACCCCTCCACTTT. This chain connects TRBV9 to TRBJ1-6, with no clear D. CDR1 is SGDLS, CDR2 YYNGEE, per germline. Trimming shortened V by 3 bases and J by 10 bases, and 11 bases separated the two germline ends. The CDR3 spans 13 residues.

This chain joins TRBV6-5 and TRBJ2-3, with D unresolved. Germline V gene lookup returns CDR1 MNHEY and CDR2 SVGAGI. The CDR3 covers 15 residues. V gave up 5 bases and J gave up 0 bases, with 12 bases separating them. The CDR3 sequence: CASSPMRPSTDTQYF. Written as DNA, the CDR3 is TGTGCCAGCAGTCCCATGAGGCCCAGCACAGATACGCAGTATTTT.

V gene TRBV11-3 combines with J gene TRBJ2-7; a possible D gene is TRBD1 (6 bases). Germline V gene data show CDR1 as SGHNT and CDR2 as YENEEA. The CDR3 is 15 amino acids. With 5 bases removed from V and 3 bases from J, the gap between germline ends came to 17 bases. The CDR3 loop reads CASSPLERTDYEQYF. The CDR3 DNA sequence: TGTGCCAGCAGCCCCCTCGAGCGGACAGACTACGAGCAGTACTTC.

The rearrangement links TRBV7-2 to TRBJ1-3; the match to TRBD1 covers 7 bases. V lost 5 bases to trimming and J lost 0 bases; unmatched junction nucleotides: 7. The length of the CDR3 is 16 residues. Germline V gene data show CDR1 as SGHTA and CDR2 as FQGNSA. The CDR3 protein is CASSPSRGSSGNTIYF. Written as DNA, the CDR3 is TGTGCCAGCAGCCCAAGCAGGGGGAGCTCTGGAAACACCATATATTTT.